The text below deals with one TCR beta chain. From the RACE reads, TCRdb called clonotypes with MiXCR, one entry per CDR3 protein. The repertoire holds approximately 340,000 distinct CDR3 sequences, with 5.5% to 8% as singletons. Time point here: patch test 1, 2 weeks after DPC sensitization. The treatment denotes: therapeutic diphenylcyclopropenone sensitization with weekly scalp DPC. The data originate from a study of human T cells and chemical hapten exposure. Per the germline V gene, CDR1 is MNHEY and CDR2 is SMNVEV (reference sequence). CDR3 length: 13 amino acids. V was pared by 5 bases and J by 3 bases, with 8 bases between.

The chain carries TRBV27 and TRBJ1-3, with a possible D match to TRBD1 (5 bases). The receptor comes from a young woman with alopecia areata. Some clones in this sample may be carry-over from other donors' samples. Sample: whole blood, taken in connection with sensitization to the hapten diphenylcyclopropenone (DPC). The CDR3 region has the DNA TGTGCCAGCAGTCCGGGGCTTGGAAACACCATATATTTT. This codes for CASSPGLGNTIYF.